Listed here are 7 T cell receptor beta chains from one sample, sequenced in a study of molecular identifiers for immune sequencing clone quantification. TCRdb reprocessed the PCR reads with MiXCR, giving one entry per CDR3 protein. The table shows approximately 550,000 distinct CDR3 sequences, with over 20% occurring only once. Sequenced input: naive CD8+ T cells from blood, with Jurkat cell RNA spiked in. Indicated subset: FACS-sorted CD8+CD4-CCR7+CD45RA+ naive T cells. The source of these receptors is a human donor in good health. Some libraries in this study had Jurkat cell RNA spiked in.

This chain uses TRBV27 with TRBJ2-7; D gene uncertain. The V end was cut by 3 bases, the J end by 2 bases, with 11 bases between. Germline V lookup: CDR1 MNHEY, CDR2 SMNVEV (reference sequence). The CDR3 totals 14 residues. CDR3 sequence (DNA): TGTGCCAGCAGTTTTAAGGGTTATGCCTACGAGCAGTACTTC. Its translation: CASSFKGYAYEQYF.

In this sample, this clonotype turned up once. A much larger clone sits a single nucleotide away, making a read error possible. The chain employs TRBV7-9 and TRBJ2-2, with D possibly being TRBD1 or TRBD2 (5 bases each). Trimming cost V 8 bases and J 0 bases, with 22 bases left between them. The CDR3 sequence is 18 residues long. The germline V gene encodes CDR1 SEHNR and CDR2 FQNEAQ (reference sequence). The CDR3 sequence is CASGVGRDGAPNTGELFF. The CDR3 DNA is TGTGCCAGCGGAGTGGGGAGAGACGGGGCCCCGAACACCGGGGAGCTGTTTTTT.

There are a few counts of this clonotype. V and J are TRBV6-2 or TRBV6-3 and TRBJ2-1; the D is unclear. V gave up 5 bases and J gave up 2 bases, with 16 bases separating them. The CDR3 runs to 16 residues. Per germline, CDR1 MNHEY and CDR2 SVGEGT. This CDR3 reads CASSPWSATTYNEQFF. The CDR3 DNA is TGTGCCAGCAGTCCCTGGTCGGCCACGACCTACAATGAGCAGTTCTTC.

This clonotype was counted ten times or more. This rearrangement joins TRBV4-1 to TRBJ2-7; D is unclear. CDR1 and CDR2 from the germline V gene are MGHRA and YSYEKL. V lost 4 bases and J 7 bases, leaving 17 bases between the germline ends. The CDR3 has 14 amino acids. CDR3 nucleotide sequence: TGCGCCAGCAGCCCGCCTGGGTCGGTCAGTGAGCAGTACTTC. Its protein product is CASSPPGSVSEQYF.

In regard to this clonotype: Just one base apart from a much larger clone, this may be a read error. The V and J genes are TRBV29-1 and TRBJ2-3, with 9 bases fitting TRBD1. The CDR3 runs 19 residues. The J segment lost 0 bases and the V segment lost 3 bases, leaving 16 bases of the junction unmatched. Germline V gene data show CDR1 as SQVTM and CDR2 as ANQGSEA. The CDR3 region has the DNA TGCAGCGTTGACCAGGGGTTCGTGGACAGGGGATTTAGCACAGATACGCAGTATTTT. This translates into CSVDQGFVDRGFSTDTQYF.

This clonotype was counted only a few times. The chain links TRBV30 to TRBJ1-1; D ambiguous. Germline values: CDR1 GTSNPN, CDR2 SVGIG (reference sequence). CDR3 length: 13 residues. V dropped 3 bases and J dropped 2 bases, with 10 bases sitting between them. CDR3 amino acids: CAWSLGSNTEAFF. The CDR3, as DNA: TGTGCCTGGAGCCTGGGGAGTAACACTGAAGCTTTCTTT. Full variable domain (outside the CDR3, taken from reference TRBV30 and TRBJ1-1): SQTIHQWPATLVQPVGSPLSLECTVEGTSNPNLYWYRQAAGRGLQLLFYSVGIGQISSEVPQNLSASRPQDRQFILSSKKLLLSDSGFYLCAWSLGSNTEAFFGQGTRLTVV.

In this sample, this clonotype turned up a few times. The genes are TRBV3-1 and TRBJ2-3, with D hard to call. V lost 4 bases and J lost 1, with 3 bases in between. The CDR3 consists of 12 residues. The V gene's germline CDR1 is LGHDT and CDR2 YNNKEL (reference sequence). Here the CDR3 reads CASSPCTDTQYF. The CDR3 nucleotides read TGTGCCAGCAGCCCATGCACAGATACGCAGTATTTT.